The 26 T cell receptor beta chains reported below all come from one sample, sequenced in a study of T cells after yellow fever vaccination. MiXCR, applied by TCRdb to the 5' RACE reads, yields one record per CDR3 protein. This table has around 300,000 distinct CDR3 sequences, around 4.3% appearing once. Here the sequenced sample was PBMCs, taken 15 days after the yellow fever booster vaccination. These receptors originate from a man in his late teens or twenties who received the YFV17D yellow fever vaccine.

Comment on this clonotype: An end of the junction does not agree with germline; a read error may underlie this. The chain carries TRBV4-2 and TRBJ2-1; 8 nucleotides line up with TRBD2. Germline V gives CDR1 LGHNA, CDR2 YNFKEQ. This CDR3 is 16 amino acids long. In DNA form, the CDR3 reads TGTACCAGCAGCCAACCGGGGGGGTCCTCCTACAATGAGCAGTTCTTC. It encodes CTSSQPGGSSYNEQFF.

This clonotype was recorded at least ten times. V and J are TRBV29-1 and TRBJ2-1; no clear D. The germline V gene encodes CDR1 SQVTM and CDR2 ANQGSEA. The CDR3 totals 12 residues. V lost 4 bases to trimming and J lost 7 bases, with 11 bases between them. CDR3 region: CSVATFGNEQFF. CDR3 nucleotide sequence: TGCAGCGTTGCGACATTCGGGAATGAGCAGTTCTTC.

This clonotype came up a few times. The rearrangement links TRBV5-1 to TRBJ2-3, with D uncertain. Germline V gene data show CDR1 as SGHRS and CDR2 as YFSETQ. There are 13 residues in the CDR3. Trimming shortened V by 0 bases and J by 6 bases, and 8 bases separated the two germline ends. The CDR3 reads CASSLEVGDTQYF. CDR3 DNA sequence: TGCGCCAGCAGCTTGGAGGTGGGGGATACGCAGTATTTT.

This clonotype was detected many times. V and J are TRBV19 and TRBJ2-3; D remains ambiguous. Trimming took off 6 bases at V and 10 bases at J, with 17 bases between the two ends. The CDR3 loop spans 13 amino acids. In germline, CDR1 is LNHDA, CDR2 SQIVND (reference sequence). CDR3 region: CASSSSTRQPQYF. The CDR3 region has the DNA TGTGCCAGTAGCTCCTCGACTCGGCAACCGCAGTATTTT.

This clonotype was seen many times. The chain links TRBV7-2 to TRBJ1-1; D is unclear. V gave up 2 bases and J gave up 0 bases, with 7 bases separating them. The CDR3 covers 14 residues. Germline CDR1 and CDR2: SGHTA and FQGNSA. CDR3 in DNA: TGTGCCAGCAGCTTACAGGCGATGAACACTGAAGCTTTCTTT. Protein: CASSLQAMNTEAFF.

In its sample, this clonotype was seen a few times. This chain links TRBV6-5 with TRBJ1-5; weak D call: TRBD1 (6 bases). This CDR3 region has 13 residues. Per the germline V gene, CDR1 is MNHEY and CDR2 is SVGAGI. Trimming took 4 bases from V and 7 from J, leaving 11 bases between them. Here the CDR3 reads CASSFGGRQPQHF. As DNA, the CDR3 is TGTGCCAGCAGTTTTGGGGGCAGGCAGCCCCAGCATTTT.

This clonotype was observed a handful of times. The CDR3 here is CASSVLTTGGSYEQYV. In DNA, the CDR3 is TGTGCCAGCAGCGTACTAACCACAGGGGGCTCCTACGAGCAGTACGTC. V gene TRBV9 combines with J gene TRBJ2-7, with TRBD1 identical over 8 bases. The CDR3 covers 16 residues. The V gene's germline CDR1 is SGDLS and CDR2 YYNGEE. V shed 1 base and J 0 bases; nucleotides not matched to a gene: 6.

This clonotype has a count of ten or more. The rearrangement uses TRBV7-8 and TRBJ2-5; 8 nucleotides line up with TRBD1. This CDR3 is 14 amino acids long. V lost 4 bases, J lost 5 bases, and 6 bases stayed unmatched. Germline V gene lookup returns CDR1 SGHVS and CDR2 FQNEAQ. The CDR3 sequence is CASSSGQVVETQYF. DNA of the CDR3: TGTGCCAGCAGCTCGGGACAGGTCGTCGAGACCCAGTACTTC.

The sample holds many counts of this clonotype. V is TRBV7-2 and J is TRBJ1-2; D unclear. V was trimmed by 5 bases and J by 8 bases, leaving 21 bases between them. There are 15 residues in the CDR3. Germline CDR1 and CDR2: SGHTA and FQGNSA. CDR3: CASSPELSRTLGYTF. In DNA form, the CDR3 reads TGTGCCAGCAGCCCCGAGCTTAGCAGGACGTTGGGCTACACCTTC.

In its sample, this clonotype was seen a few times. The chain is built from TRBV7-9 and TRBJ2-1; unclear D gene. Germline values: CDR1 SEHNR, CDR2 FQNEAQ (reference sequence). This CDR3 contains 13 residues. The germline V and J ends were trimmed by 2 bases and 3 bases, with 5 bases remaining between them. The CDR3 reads CASSLPRYNEQFF. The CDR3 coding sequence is TGTGCCAGCAGCTTACCCCGCTACAATGAGCAGTTCTTC. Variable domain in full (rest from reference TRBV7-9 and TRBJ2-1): DTGVSQNPRHKITKRGQNVTFRCDPISEHNRLYWYRQTLGQGPEFLTYFQNEAQLEKSRLLSDRFSAERPKGSFSTLEIQRTEQGDSAMYLCASSLPRYNEQFFGPGTRLTVL.

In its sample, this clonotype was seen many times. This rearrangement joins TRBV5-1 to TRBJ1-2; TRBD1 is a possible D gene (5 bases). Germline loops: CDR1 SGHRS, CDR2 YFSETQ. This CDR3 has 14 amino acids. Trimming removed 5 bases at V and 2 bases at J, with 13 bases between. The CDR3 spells CASSSSGSNYGYTF. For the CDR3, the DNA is TGCGCCAGCAGTTCGTCAGGGTCCAACTATGGCTACACCTTC.

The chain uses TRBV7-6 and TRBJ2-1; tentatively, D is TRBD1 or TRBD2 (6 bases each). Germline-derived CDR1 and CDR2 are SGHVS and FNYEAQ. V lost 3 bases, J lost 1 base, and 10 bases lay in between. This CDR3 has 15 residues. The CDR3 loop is CASSFGGPSYNEQFF. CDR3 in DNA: TGTGCCAGCAGCTTTGGGGGGCCATCCTACAATGAGCAGTTCTTC.

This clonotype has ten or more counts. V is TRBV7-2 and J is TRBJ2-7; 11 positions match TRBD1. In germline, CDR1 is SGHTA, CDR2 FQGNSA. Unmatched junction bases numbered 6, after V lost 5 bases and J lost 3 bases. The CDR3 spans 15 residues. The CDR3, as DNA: TGTGCCAGCAGCCCACGGACAGGGGGCTACTACGAGCAGTACTTC. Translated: CASSPRTGGYYEQYF. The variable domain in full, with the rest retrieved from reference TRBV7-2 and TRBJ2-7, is GAGVSQSPSNKVTEKGKDVELRCDPISGHTALYWYRQSLGQGLEFLIYFQGNSAPDKSGLPSDRFSAERTGGSVSTLTIQRTQQEDSAVYLCASSPRTGGYYEQYFGPGTRLTVT.

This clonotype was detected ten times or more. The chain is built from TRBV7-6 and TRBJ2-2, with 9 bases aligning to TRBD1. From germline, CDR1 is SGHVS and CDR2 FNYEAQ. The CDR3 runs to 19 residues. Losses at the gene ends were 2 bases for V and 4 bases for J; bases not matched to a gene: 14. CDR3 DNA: TGTGCCAGCAGCTTATCCCATTGGTTGTGGGGACAGGGCACCGGGGAGCTGTTTTTT. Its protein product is CASSLSHWLWGQGTGELFF.

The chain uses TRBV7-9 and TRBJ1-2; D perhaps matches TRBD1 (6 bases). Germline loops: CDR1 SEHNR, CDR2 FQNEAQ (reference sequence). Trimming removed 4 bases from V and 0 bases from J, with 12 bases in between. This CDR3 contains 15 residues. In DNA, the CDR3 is TGTGCCAGCAGCTCCGCCGGGGACACTAACTATGGCTACACCTTC. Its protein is CASSSAGDTNYGYTF. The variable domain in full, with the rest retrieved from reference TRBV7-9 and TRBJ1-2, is DTGVSQNPRHKITKRGQNVTFRCDPISEHNRLYWYRQTLGQGPEFLTYFQNEAQLEKSRLLSDRFSAERPKGSFSTLEIQRTEQGDSAMYLCASSSAGDTNYGYTFGSGTRLTVV.

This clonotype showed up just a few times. CDR3 sequence (DNA): TGTGCCAGCAGCCCCCACTCAGACACTGAAGCTTTCTTT. Protein sequence: CASSPHSDTEAFF. V is TRBV7-8 and J is TRBJ1-1, with D unresolved. V lost 5 bases, J lost 3 bases, and 10 bases lay in between. This CDR3 is 13 amino acids long. The V gene's germline CDR1 is SGHVS and CDR2 FQNEAQ.

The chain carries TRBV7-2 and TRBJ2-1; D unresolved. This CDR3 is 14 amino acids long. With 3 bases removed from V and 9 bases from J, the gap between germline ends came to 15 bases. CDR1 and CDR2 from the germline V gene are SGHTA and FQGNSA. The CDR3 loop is CASSFLTSVPEQFF. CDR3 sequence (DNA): TGTGCCAGCAGCTTTTTGACATCCGTCCCTGAGCAGTTCTTC.

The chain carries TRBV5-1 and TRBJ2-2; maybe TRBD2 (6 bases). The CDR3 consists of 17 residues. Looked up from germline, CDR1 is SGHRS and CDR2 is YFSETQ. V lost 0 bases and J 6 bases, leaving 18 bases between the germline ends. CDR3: CASSLASGERNSGELFF. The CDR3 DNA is TGCGCCAGCAGCTTGGCCTCGGGGGAGCGTAATTCCGGGGAGCTGTTTTTT. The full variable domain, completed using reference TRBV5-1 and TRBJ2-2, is KAGVTQTPRYLIKTRGQQVTLSCSPISGHRSVSWYQQTPGQGLQFLFEYFSETQRNKGNFPGRFSGRQFSNSRSEMNVSTLELGDSALYLCASSLASGERNSGELFFGEGSRLTVL.

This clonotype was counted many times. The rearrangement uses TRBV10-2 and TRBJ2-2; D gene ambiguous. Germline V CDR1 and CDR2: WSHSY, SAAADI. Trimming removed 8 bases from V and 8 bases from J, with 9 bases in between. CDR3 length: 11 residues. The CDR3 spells CASWVAGELFF. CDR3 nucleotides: TGCGCCAGCTGGGTGGCTGGGGAGCTGTTTTTT.

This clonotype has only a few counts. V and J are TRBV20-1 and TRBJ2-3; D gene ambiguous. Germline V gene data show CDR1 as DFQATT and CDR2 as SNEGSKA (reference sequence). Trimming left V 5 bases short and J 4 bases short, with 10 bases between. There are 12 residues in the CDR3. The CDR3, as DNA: TGCAGTGCTGTACAGATACCAGATACGCAGTATTTT. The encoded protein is CSAVQIPDTQYF.

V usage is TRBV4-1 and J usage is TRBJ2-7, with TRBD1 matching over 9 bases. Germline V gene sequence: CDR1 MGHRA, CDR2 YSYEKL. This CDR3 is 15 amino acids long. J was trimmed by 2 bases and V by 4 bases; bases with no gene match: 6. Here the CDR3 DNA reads TGCGCCAGCAGCCCCGGGACAGGGATCCCCTACGAGCAGTACTTC. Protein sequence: CASSPGTGIPYEQYF.

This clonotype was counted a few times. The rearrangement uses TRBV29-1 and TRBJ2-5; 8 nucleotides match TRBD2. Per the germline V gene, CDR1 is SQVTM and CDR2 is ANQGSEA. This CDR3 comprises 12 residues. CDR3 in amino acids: CSSGGLRETQYF. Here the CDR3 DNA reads TGCAGTTCGGGGGGGCTGCGAGAGACCCAGTACTTC. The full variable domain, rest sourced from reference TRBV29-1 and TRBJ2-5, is SAVISQKPSRDICQRGTSLTIQCQVDSQVTMMFWYRQQPGQSLTLIATANQGSEATYESGFVIDKFPISRPNLTFSTLTVSNMSPEDSSIYLCSSGGLRETQYFGPGTRLLVL.

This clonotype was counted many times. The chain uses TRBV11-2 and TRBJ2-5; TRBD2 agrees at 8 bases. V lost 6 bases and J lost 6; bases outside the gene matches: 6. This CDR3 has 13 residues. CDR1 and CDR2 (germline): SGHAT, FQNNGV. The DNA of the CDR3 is TGTGCCAGCAGAACCGGGGGGGGGAAGACCCAGTACTTC. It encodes CASRTGGGKTQYF.

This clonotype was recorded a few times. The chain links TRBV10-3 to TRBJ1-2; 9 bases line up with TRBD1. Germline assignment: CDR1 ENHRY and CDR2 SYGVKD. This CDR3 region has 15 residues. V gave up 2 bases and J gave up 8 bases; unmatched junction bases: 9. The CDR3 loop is CAISETGTGRVGYTF. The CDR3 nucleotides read TGTGCCATCAGTGAGACCGGGACAGGGCGAGTCGGCTACACCTTC.

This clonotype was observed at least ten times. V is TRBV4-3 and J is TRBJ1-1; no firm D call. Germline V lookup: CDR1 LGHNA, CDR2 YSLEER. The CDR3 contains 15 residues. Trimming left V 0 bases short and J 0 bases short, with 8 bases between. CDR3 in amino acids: CASSQDPGLNTEAFF. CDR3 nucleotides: TGCGCCAGCAGCCAAGATCCCGGGCTGAACACTGAAGCTTTCTTT.

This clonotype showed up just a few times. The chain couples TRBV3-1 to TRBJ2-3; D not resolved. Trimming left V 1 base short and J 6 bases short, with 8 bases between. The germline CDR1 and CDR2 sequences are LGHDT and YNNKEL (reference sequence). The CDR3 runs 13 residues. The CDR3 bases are TGTGCCAGCAGCCAAGGCTCTGGGGATACGCAGTATTTT. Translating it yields CASSQGSGDTQYF.